Shown below are 12 T cell receptor beta chains from a single sample sequenced in a study of blood T cell repertoires in COVID-19. Sequenced by immunoSEQ multiplex PCR; TCRdb stores in-frame clones only, minus some. This table holds roughly 190,000 clones, more than 80% found once. Sample: peripheral blood. The receptors originated from a woman aged 55-75 years with acute or convalescent COVID-19.

The J gene is TRBJ1-1, the V gene TRBV19; weak D call: TRBD1 (5 bases). V was clipped by 3 bases and J by 1 base, with 9 bases between them. Germline CDR1 LNHDA, CDR2 SQIVND (reference sequence). CDR3 length: 14 amino acids. For the CDR3, the DNA is TGTGCCAGTAGTATGGGCAGGGAGAACACTGAAGCTTTCTTT. Its translation is CASSMGRENTEAFF.

V and J are TRBV5-1 and TRBJ1-2; D is possibly TRBD1 (6 bases). Germline V gene data show CDR1 as SGHRS and CDR2 as YFSETQ. The CDR3 consists of 13 residues. V was clipped by 5 bases and J by 4 bases, with 12 bases between them. This chain's CDR3 is CASRPDSLYGYTF. For the CDR3, the DNA is TGCGCCAGCAGGCCGGACAGCCTCTATGGCTACACCTTC.

About this clone itself: Other DNA variants within this sample encode the same CDR3. V usage is TRBV20-1 and J usage is TRBJ1-1, with D perhaps matching TRBD1 (5 bases). The CDR3 sequence is 14 residues long. CDR1 and CDR2 (germline): DFQATT, SNEGSKA (reference sequence). Trimming took 3 bases from V and 4 from J, leaving 15 bases between them. CDR3 sequence (DNA): TGCAGTGCTAGTTCCGCGGGGGGAGGCACTGAAGCTTTCTTT. As protein: CSASSAGGGTEAFF.

Points on this clone: Mismatch with germline at one junction end may stem from a read error. The genes are TRBV28 and TRBJ2-5, with 7 bases matching TRBD2. In germline, CDR1 is MDHEN, CDR2 SYDVKM. The CDR3 is 16 amino acids. CDR3 in amino acids: CATSAGGWRGQETQYF. The CDR3 bases are TGTGCCACCAGTGCGGGTGGGTGGCGGGGGCAAGAGACCCAGTACTTC. The whole variable domain, remainder taken from reference TRBV28 and TRBJ2-5, is DVKVTQSSRYLVKRTGEKVFLECVQDMDHENMFWYRQDPGLGLRLIYFSYDVKMKEKGDIPEGYSVSREKKERFSLILESASTNQTSMYLCATSAGGWRGQETQYFGPGTRLLVL.

The gene calls are TRBV6-4 and TRBJ2-2, with TRBD2 matching 8 bases. CDR1 is MRHNA, CDR2 SNTAGT, per germline. The J segment lost 3 bases and the V segment lost 0 bases, leaving 3 bases of the junction unmatched. The CDR3 has 16 amino acids. The CDR3 nucleotides read TGTGCCAGCAGTGACTCCGGGAGGGCCGACACCGGGGAGCTGTTTTTT. It yields the protein CASSDSGRADTGELFF.

The V gene is TRBV6-5, the J gene TRBJ1-2, with D maybe TRBD1 (6 bases). Per the germline V gene, CDR1 is MNHEY and CDR2 is SVGAGI. V was clipped by 6 bases and J by 11 bases, with 19 bases between them. The CDR3 is 13 residues long. The CDR3 DNA reads TGTGCCAGCAGCACCACATTACAGGGAAGGTACACCTTC. Translated, it gives CASSTTLQGRYTF.

The chain combines TRBV7-3 with TRBJ2-7, with 12 bases matching TRBD1. The CDR3 contains 18 residues. Per germline, CDR1 SGHTA and CDR2 FQGTGA. V lost 5 bases and J lost 6; bases outside the gene matches: 17. The CDR3: CASSPAPGTGGEGLEQYF. For the CDR3, the DNA is TGTGCCAGCAGCCCCGCCCCCGGGACAGGGGGCGAAGGGCTCGAGCAGTACTTC.

The chain carries TRBV5-8 and TRBJ2-5, with D maybe TRBD1 (5 bases). From germline, CDR1 is SGHTS and CDR2 YDEGEE. Trimming took 0 bases from V and 4 from J, leaving 13 bases between them. The CDR3 is 15 amino acids. The CDR3 is CASSLGGGFGETQYF. CDR3 bases: TGTGCCAGCAGCTTGGGGGGCGGCTTCGGAGAGACCCAGTACTTC.

This chain uses TRBV30 with TRBJ1-4; no definite D call. The CDR3 contains 17 residues. V lost 5 bases, J lost 8 bases, and 27 bases lay in between. In germline, CDR1 is GTSNPN, CDR2 SVGIG (reference sequence). CDR3: CAWSGFSQSKEGEKLFF. The CDR3 region has the DNA TGTGCCTGGTCGGGATTCTCACAATCTAAAGAGGGAGAAAAACTGTTTTTT.

This clone was seen just once. This chain connects TRBV30 to TRBJ1-1, with D uncertain. This CDR3 region has 11 residues. V was trimmed by 8 bases and J by 2 bases, leaving 9 bases between them. The germline CDR1 and CDR2 sequences are GTSNPN and SVGIG (reference sequence). The CDR3 protein is CAAYRNTEAFF. CDR3 nucleotide sequence: TGTGCCGCCTACAGAAACACTGAAGCTTTCTTT.

The CDR3 spells CASSTRTGGNEQYF. CDR3 nucleotide sequence: TGTGCCAGCAGCACGAGGACAGGGGGGAACGAGCAGTACTTC. This rearrangement joins TRBV12-1 to TRBJ2-7; the table's D call TRBD1 went unverified against the DNA. TRBV12-1 represents a pseudogene. This CDR3 is 14 amino acids long.

This chain uses TRBV19 with TRBJ2-5; 9 bases agree with TRBD1. Trimming at V came to 5 bases and at J to 4 bases, leaving 2 bases not matched to a gene. This CDR3 region has 13 residues. The germline V gene has CDR1 LNHDA and CDR2 SQIVND (reference sequence). This CDR3 is CASSLGQGETQYF. The CDR3 DNA is TGTGCCAGTAGTTTGGGACAGGGAGAGACCCAGTACTTC.